This entry lists 23 T cell receptor beta chains sequenced from one sample in a study of blood T cell repertoires in COVID-19 (dated by TCRdb to 2019 to 2021). The library came from the immunoSEQ multiplex PCR assay. Imported from immuneACCESS, the table was reduced by TCRdb to in-frame sequences with V and J called. These copies leave out some clones; in studies compared against another copy, an unresolved V gene accounts for under half, and the cause of the remainder is not known. The sample table lists 65,000 to 85,000 clones, around 86% of them with a count of one. The ten biggest clones cover 11% of the sample. Sequenced material: peripheral blood. Source of these receptors: a woman in her late teens or twenties with acute or convalescent COVID-19.

The chain joins TRBV15 to TRBJ1-2; no reliable D call. CDR1 LNHNV and CDR2 YYDKDF come from the germline V gene (reference sequence). The CDR3 runs to 15 residues. Trimming stripped 0 bases from V and 5 bases from J, with 13 bases between. CDR3 residues: CATSRDGSEGYGYTF. CDR3 bases: TGTGCCACCAGCAGAGATGGGAGTGAGGGATATGGCTACACCTTC.

The chain is built from TRBV7-9 and TRBJ2-1; 8 bases map to TRBD1. The trim removed 9 bases at V and 7 bases at J, leaving 2 bases unmatched. Germline V gene data show CDR1 as SEHNR and CDR2 as FQNEAQ (reference sequence). The CDR3 totals 11 residues. CDR3 nucleotide sequence: TGTGCCAGTGGACAGGGTAATGAGCAGTTCTTC. It specifies CASGQGNEQFF. Full variable domain (remainder filled in from reference TRBV7-9 and TRBJ2-1): DTGVSQNPRHKITKRGQNVTFRCDPISEHNRLYWYRQTLGQGPEFLTYFQNEAQLEKSRLLSDRFSAERPKGSFSTLEIQRTEQGDSAMYLCASGQGNEQFFGPGTRLTVL.

CDR3: CASRQAAPRTGELFF. The CDR3 nucleotides are TGTGCCAGCAGACAGGCCGCTCCAAGGACCGGGGAGCTGTTTTTT. The chain employs TRBV28 and TRBJ2-2, with D possibly matching TRBD1 (5 bases). The V and J ends lost 6 bases and 5 bases respectively, with 16 bases between them. The CDR3 sequence is 15 residues long. Germline V gene data show CDR1 as MDHEN and CDR2 as SYDVKM.

In this sample, this clone turned up once. This chain links TRBV24-1 with TRBJ1-1; D is uncertain. CDR1 and CDR2 (germline): KGHDR, SFDVKD. The CDR3 extends over 13 amino acids. Trimming pared 5 bases from V and 4 bases from J, leaving 10 bases between. The CDR3 DNA reads TGTGCCACCAGTGGCCACAGTTCCACTGAAGCTTTCTTT. It encodes CATSGHSSTEAFF.

This chain uses TRBV12-3 or TRBV12-4 with TRBJ1-1, with D possibly TRBD1 on 5 matching bases. CDR3 length equals 13 residues. V lost 3 bases to trimming and J lost 3 bases, with 8 bases between them. Written as DNA, the CDR3 is TGTGCCAGCAGTTTTGGGGGGTACACTGAAGCTTTCTTT. Translating gives CASSFGGYTEAFF.

The chain uses TRBV10-2 and TRBJ1-2; TRBD1 might be the D (6 bases). Germline CDR1 WSHSY, CDR2 SAAADI. Trimming pared 3 bases from V and 2 bases from J, leaving 16 bases between. CDR3 size: 16 residues. The CDR3 DNA follows: TGCGCCAGCAGTGATGGAGGACAGACCGCCAACTATGGCTACACCTTC. Its translation is CASSDGGQTANYGYTF.

The chain combines TRBV4-2 with TRBJ1-6, with 8 positions matching TRBD1. The J segment lost 7 bases and the V segment lost 1 base, leaving 6 bases of the junction unmatched. The V gene's germline CDR1 is LGHNA and CDR2 YNFKEQ. The CDR3 is 16 amino acids. The CDR3 loop reads CASSQVGTGLNSPLHF. The CDR3 nucleotides read TGTGCCAGCAGCCAAGTAGGGACAGGCTTGAATTCACCCCTCCACTTT.

This rearrangement joins TRBV7-8 to TRBJ1-1; D gene ambiguous. Trimming pared 1 base from V and 0 bases from J, leaving 9 bases between. The CDR3 is 15 amino acids. CDR1 and CDR2 (germline): SGHVS, FQNEAQ. CDR3 protein: CASSLEARLNTEAFF. CDR3 bases: TGTGCCAGCAGCTTAGAGGCCAGGTTGAACACTGAAGCTTTCTTT.

The CDR3 is CASSEFETSGDTQYF. CDR3 in DNA: TGTGCCAGCAGTGAATTCGAGACTAGCGGAGATACGCAGTATTTT. The chain employs TRBV6-1 and TRBJ2-3; TRBD2 matches at 9 bases. Germline V gene data show CDR1 as MNHNS and CDR2 as SASEGT. CDR3 size: 15 residues. V lost 2 bases, J lost 5 bases, and 5 bases stayed unmatched.

V usage is TRBV4-1 and J usage is TRBJ2-5; 14 positions agree with TRBD2. Trimming took 6 bases from V and 2 from J; bases not matched to a gene: 8. This CDR3 comprises 17 residues. Looked up from germline, CDR1 is MGHRA and CDR2 is YSYEKL. The CDR3 loop reads CASSGTSGGLNQETQYF. DNA of the CDR3: TGCGCCAGCAGTGGGACTAGCGGGGGCCTAAATCAAGAGACCCAGTACTTC.

This clone was counted once. The chain carries TRBV28 and TRBJ1-5; 9 bases map to TRBD1. Germline lookup yields CDR1 MDHEN and CDR2 SYDVKM. Trimming at V came to 5 bases and at J to 5 bases, leaving 10 bases not matched to a gene. This CDR3 comprises 16 residues. DNA of the CDR3: TGTGCCAGCAGTGTCGGCACAGGGGGCGGGGATCAGCCCCAGCATTTT. It is translated as CASSVGTGGGDQPQHF.

The chain employs TRBV27 and TRBJ2-1; D might be TRBD1 (5 bases). V was clipped by 3 bases and J by 5 bases, with 11 bases between them. The CDR3 is 14 residues long. Germline V gene data show CDR1 as MNHEY and CDR2 as SMNVEV (reference sequence). The DNA for the CDR3 is TGTGCCAGCAGTTTCCAGGGATCGGACAATGAGCAGTTCTTC. The encoded protein is CASSFQGSDNEQFF.

The chain is built from TRBV5-1 and TRBJ1-1, with TRBD1 identical over 9 bases. CDR3 length: 14 residues. Unmatched junction bases numbered 7, after V lost 5 bases and J lost 5 bases. The germline CDR1 and CDR2 sequences are SGHRS and YFSETQ. In DNA form, the CDR3 reads TGCGCCAGCAGACTCGACAGGGGGAGGACTGAAGCTTTCTTT. This codes for CASRLDRGRTEAFF. The full variable domain, completed using reference TRBV5-1 and TRBJ1-1, is KAGVTQTPRYLIKTRGQQVTLSCSPISGHRSVSWYQQTPGQGLQFLFEYFSETQRNKGNFPGRFSGRQFSNSRSEMNVSTLELGDSALYLCASRLDRGRTEAFFGQGTRLTVV.

The chain uses TRBV11-2 and TRBJ2-7; no clear D. CDR1 and CDR2 from the germline V gene are SGHAT and FQNNGV. The CDR3 is made up of 13 amino acids. Trimming shortened V by 5 bases and J by 12 bases, and 20 bases separated the two germline ends. The CDR3 protein is CASSPNNRPSRYF. CDR3 nucleotide sequence: TGTGCCAGCAGCCCGAATAATAGACCCTCTAGGTACTTC.

V is TRBV7-9 and J is TRBJ2-2; 8 bases line up with TRBD2. The junction had 9 bases not matched to a gene; V was cut back by 3 bases and J by 6 bases. From germline, CDR1 is SEHNR and CDR2 FQNEAQ (reference sequence). This CDR3 region has 16 residues. The CDR3 protein is CASSLKPGLEAGELFF. DNA of the CDR3: TGTGCCAGCAGCTTGAAACCGGGACTAGAAGCCGGGGAGCTGTTTTTT.

The genes are TRBV19 and TRBJ2-1; perhaps TRBD1 as D (6 bases). V was shortened by 6 bases and J by 7 bases, with 16 bases between the two germline ends. This CDR3 comprises 14 residues. Germline V gene sequence: CDR1 LNHDA, CDR2 SQIVND (reference sequence). Here the CDR3 reads CASRSTNRVNEQFF. The DNA of the CDR3 is TGTGCCAGTAGAAGTACGAACAGGGTAAATGAGCAGTTCTTC.

This clone showed up just a few times. As DNA, the CDR3 is TGTGCCACCAGCAGGGGAGGGGGACAGGCTGGAAACACCATATATTTT. Translated, it gives CATSRGGGQAGNTIYF. This sequence joins TRBV15 and TRBJ1-3, with 8 bases that match TRBD1. V gave up 3 bases and J gave up 2 bases; unmatched junction bases: 6. The germline gives CDR1 LNHNV, CDR2 YYDKDF (reference sequence). This CDR3 has 16 amino acids.

The chain is built from TRBV7-2 and TRBJ1-6, with no clear D. This CDR3 is built from 15 residues. CDR1 is SGHTA, CDR2 FQGNSA, per germline. V was pared by 0 bases and J by 8 bases, with 11 bases between. The CDR3 bases are TGTGCCAGCAGCTTAGCTGGCGGGGAATATTCACCCCTCCACTTT. Protein: CASSLAGGEYSPLHF.

The chain couples TRBV9 to TRBJ2-7; 7 bases line up with TRBD1. V shed 3 bases and J 3 bases; nucleotides not matched to a gene: 6. The CDR3 loop spans 14 amino acids. CDR1 is SGDLS and CDR2 is YYNGEE in the germline V gene. The CDR3 bases are TGTGCCAGCAGCGCCGGGGACAGAGACTACGAGCAGTACTTC. Encoded protein: CASSAGDRDYEQYF.

The table lists this clone with a count of one. V usage is TRBV2 and J usage is TRBJ2-2; a weak D match, TRBD2 (6 bases). The V gene lost 4 bases and the J gene lost 6 bases, with 9 bases spanning the gap. In germline, CDR1 is SNHLY, CDR2 FYNNEI. The CDR3 spans 13 residues. DNA of the CDR3: TGTGCCAGCAGTGGGAGGGTGGCCGGGGAGCTGTTTTTT. It encodes CASSGRVAGELFF.

This chain connects TRBV2 to TRBJ1-5; 10 nucleotides match TRBD1. In germline, CDR1 is SNHLY, CDR2 FYNNEI. With V trimmed by 5 bases and J by 1 base, 8 bases remained unmatched. The CDR3 contains 17 residues. The CDR3 reads CASSWTGGDPSNQPQHF. The CDR3 nucleotides read TGTGCCAGCAGTTGGACAGGGGGGGACCCAAGCAATCAGCCCCAGCATTTT.

The genes are TRBV2 and TRBJ2-2; 9 bases match TRBD1. The germline V gene encodes CDR1 SNHLY and CDR2 FYNNEI. The length of the CDR3 is 16 residues. The J segment lost 3 bases and the V segment lost 1 base, leaving 3 bases of the junction unmatched. The DNA for the CDR3 is TGTGCCAGCAGTGAAGAACAGGGGGCGTACACCGGGGAGCTGTTTTTT. Its translation is CASSEEQGAYTGELFF.

This sequence joins TRBV30 and TRBJ1-1; a weak D match, TRBD1 (6 bases). Germline V gene sequence: CDR1 GTSNPN, CDR2 SVGIG (reference sequence). V was shortened by 4 bases and J by 6 bases, with 12 bases between the two germline ends. The CDR3 extends over 12 amino acids. The chain's CDR3 is CAWKGDGAEAFF. The DNA of the CDR3 is TGTGCCTGGAAGGGGGACGGGGCTGAAGCTTTCTTT.